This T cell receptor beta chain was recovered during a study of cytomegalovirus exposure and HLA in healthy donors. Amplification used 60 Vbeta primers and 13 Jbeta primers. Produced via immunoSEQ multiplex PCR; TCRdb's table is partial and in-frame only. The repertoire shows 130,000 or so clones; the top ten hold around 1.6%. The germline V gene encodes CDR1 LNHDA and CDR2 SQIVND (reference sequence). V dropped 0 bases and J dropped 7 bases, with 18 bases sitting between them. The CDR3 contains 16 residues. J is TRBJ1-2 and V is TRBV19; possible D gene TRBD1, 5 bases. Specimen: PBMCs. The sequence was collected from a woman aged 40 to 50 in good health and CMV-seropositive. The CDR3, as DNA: TGTGCCAGTAGTATAGATCTCGATAGGAGGAGGGGTGGCTACACCTTC. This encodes CASSIDLDRRRGGYTF. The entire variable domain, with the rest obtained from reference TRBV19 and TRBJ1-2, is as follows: DGGITQSPKYLFRKEGQNVTLSCEQNLNHDAMYWYRQDPGQGLRLIYYSQIVNDFQKGDIAEGYSVSREKKESFPLTVTSAQKNPTAFYLCASSIDLDRRRGGYTFGSGTRLTVV.